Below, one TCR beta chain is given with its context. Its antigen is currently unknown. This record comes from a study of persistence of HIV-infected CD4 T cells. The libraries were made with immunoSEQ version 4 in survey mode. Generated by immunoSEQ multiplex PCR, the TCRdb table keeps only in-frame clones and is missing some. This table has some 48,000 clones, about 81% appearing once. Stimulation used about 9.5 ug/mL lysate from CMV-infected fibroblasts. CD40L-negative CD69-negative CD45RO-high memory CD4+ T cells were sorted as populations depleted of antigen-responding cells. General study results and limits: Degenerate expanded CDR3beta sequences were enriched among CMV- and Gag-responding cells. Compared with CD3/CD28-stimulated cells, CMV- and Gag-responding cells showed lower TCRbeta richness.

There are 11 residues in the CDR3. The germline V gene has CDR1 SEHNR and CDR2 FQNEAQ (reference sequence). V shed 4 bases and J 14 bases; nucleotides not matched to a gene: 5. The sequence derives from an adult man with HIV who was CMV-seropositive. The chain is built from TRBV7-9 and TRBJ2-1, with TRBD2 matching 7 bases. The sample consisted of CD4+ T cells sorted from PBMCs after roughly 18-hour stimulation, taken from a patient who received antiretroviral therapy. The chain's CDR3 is CASSSLAVEFF. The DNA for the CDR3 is TGTGCCAGCAGCTCCCTAGCGGTCGAGTTCTTC.